The T cell receptor (beta chain) under discussion was sequenced for a study of blood T cells in healthy people across ages. Germline V CDR1 and CDR2: SQVTM, ANQGSEA. The CDR3 runs 13 residues. V gave up 8 bases and J gave up 1 base; unmatched junction bases: 7. Together with a sample-barcoded 5' primer, a J-beta primer mix was included in a second PCR lasting 7 to 11 cycles. TCRdb reanalysed the 5' RACE reads using MiXCR and keeps one entry per CDR3 protein. The sample has more than 700,000 distinct CDR3 sequences, roughly 53% seen once. The TCR originated in an elderly man in good health. The chain is built from TRBV29-1 and TRBJ1-1, with 7 bases aligning to TRBD1. Specimen: blood. The CDR3 region is CSYREGANTEAFF. The CDR3 DNA sequence: TGCAGCTACCGTGAGGGGGCGAACACTGAAGCTTTCTTT.